This T cell receptor beta chain was captured by sequencing in a study of CD8 T cells in ankylosing spondylitis. Study conclusions and caveats: Several highly homologous variants made up a TCR beta motif that seemed to typify ankylosing spondylitis blood.

MiXCR, applied by TCRdb to the 5' RACE reads, yields one record per CDR3 protein. The sample yields tens of thousands of distinct CDR3 sequences, about 6.3% seen once. This clonotype has a count of ten or more. Its antigen remains unknown. From germline, CDR1 is SGHRS and CDR2 YFSETQ. The CDR3 loop spans 14 amino acids. V lost 2 bases and J lost 6, with 14 bases in between. Sample: blood, either unsorted or a sorted T cell fraction (not recorded which). The sequence was collected from a male donor with ankylosing spondylitis or in good health (not recorded which). V usage is TRBV5-1 and J usage is TRBJ1-1; possibly TRBD1 for D (6 bases). In nucleotides, the CDR3 is TGCGCCAGCAGCTTAGGGGGAATTGGTTCTGAAGCTTTCTTT. Translated, it gives CASSLGGIGSEAFF.